Given below is one T cell receptor beta chain in context. This entry is derived from a study of T cell changes during pregnancy in multiple sclerosis. This CDR3 has 13 amino acids. V dropped 3 bases and J dropped 6; count of bases not matched to a gene: 3. Germline V gene sequence: CDR1 GTSNPN, CDR2 SVGIG (reference sequence). Profiled with immunoSEQ multiplex PCR; TCRdb holds only in-frame clones, not every one. The sample lists tens of thousands of clones; roughly nine tenths were seen once. The receptor was derived from a female donor with multiple sclerosis, enrolled in a pregnancy study. The rearrangement links TRBV30 to TRBJ2-1; 9 nucleotides agree with TRBD2. This specimen consisted of CD4+ T cells from peripheral blood mononuclear cells, obtained in the first trimester of pregnancy. The CDR3 reads CAWRSSGSNEQFF. The CDR3 DNA is TGTGCCTGGAGGAGTAGCGGGAGCAATGAGCAGTTCTTC.